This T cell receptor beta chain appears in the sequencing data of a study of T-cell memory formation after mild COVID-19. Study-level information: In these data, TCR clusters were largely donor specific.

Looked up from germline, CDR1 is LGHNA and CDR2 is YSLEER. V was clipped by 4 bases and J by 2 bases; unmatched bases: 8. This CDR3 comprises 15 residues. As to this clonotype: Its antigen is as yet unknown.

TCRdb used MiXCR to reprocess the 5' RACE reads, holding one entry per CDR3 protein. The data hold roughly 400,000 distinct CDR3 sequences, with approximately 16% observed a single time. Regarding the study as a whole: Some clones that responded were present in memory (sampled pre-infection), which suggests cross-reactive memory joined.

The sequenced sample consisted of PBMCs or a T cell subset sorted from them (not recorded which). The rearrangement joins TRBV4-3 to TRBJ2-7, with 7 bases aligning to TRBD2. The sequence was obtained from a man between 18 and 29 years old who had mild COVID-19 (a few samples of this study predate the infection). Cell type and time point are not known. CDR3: CASSRSTGGPYEQYF. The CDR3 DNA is TGCGCCAGCAGCCGATCAACGGGAGGACCCTACGAGCAGTACTTC.